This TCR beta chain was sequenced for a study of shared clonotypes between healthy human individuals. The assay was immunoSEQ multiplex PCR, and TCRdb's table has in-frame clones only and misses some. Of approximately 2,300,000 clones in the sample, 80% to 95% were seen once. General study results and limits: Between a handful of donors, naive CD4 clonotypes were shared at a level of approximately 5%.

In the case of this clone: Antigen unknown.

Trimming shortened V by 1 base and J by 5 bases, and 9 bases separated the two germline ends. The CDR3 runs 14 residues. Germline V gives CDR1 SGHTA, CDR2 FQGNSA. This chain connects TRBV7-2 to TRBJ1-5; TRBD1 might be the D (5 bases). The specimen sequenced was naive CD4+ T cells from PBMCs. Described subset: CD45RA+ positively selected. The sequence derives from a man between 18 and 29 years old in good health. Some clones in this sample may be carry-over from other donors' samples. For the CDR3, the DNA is TGTGCCAGCAGCTTAGAGCCAGGGTATCAGCCCCAGCATTTT. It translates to CASSLEPGYQPQHF. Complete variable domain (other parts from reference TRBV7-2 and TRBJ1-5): GAGVSQSPSNKVTEKGKDVELRCDPISGHTALYWYRQSLGQGLEFLIYFQGNSAPDKSGLPSDRFSAERTGGSVSTLTIQRTQQEDSAVYLCASSLEPGYQPQHFGDGTRLSIL.